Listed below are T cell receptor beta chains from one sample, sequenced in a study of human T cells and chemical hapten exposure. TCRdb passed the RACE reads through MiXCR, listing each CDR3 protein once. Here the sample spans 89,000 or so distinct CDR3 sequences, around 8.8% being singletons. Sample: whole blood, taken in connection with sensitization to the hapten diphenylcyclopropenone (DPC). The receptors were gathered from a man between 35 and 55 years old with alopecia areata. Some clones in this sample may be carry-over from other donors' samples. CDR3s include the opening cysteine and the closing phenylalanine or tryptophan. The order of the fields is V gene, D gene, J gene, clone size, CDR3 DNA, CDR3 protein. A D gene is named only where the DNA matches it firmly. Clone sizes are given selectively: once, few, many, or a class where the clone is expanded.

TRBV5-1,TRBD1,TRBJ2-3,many,TGCGCCAGCAGCTGGACAGGCTCTACTCCCACAGATACGCAGTATTTT,CASSWTGSTPTDTQYF
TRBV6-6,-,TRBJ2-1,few,TGTGCCAGCAGGAAGGGCCTTACTGAGCAGTTCTTC,CASRKGLTEQFF
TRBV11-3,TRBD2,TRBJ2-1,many,TGTGCCAGCAGCTTAGGGGGGGGAGGTAGGAATGAGCAGTTCTTC,CASSLGGGGRNEQFF
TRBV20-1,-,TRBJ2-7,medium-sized,TGCAGTGCCAAAACCACCGACAGGAACGAGCAGTACTTC,CSAKTTDRNEQYF
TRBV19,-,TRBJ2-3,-,TGTGCCAGTAGTCTCCTAAAAGGGGATACGCAGTATTTT,CASSLLKGDTQYF
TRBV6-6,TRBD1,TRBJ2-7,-,TGTGCCAGTTCATCCCGAGGACAGGGCTACGAGCAGTACTTC,CASSSRGQGYEQYF
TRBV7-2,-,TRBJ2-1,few,TGTGCCAGCAGCTCTGAGCTCCAGCATCCTGAGCAGTTCTTC,CASSSELQHPEQFF
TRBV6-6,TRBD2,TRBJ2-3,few,TGTGCCAGCAGCCAGACAGGGACTAGCGGAACAGATACGCAGTATTTT,CASSQTGTSGTDTQYF
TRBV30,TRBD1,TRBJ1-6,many,TGTGCCTGGAGTGAGATGACAGGGGGCGGTTCACCCCTCCACTTT,CAWSEMTGGGSPLHF
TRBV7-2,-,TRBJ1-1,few,TGTGCCAGCAGCTCCCGAAGGGCTGACACTGAAGCTTTCTTT,CASSSRRADTEAFF
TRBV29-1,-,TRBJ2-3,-,TGCAGCGGGCAACAGGGTGTGACAGATACGCAGTATTTT,CSGQQGVTDTQYF
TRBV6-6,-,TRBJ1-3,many,TGTGCCAGCAGTTACTCCGGAATCTCTGGAAACACCATATATTTT,CASSYSGISGNTIYF
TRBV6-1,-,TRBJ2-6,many,TGTGCCAGCACTATGGCAGCTGGGGCCAACGTCCTGACTTTC,CASTMAAGANVLTF
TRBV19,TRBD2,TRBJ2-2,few,TGTGCCAGTAGTATAGTAACTAGCGGGACCGGGGAGCTGTTTTTT,CASSIVTSGTGELFF
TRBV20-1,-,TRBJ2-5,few,TGCAGTGCTAGGTCTTCCAGGGCGCAAGAGACCCAGTACTTC,CSARSSRAQETQYF
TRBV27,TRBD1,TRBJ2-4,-,TGTGCCAGCAACGCCGGGACAGGTCACGCCATTCAGTACTTC,CASNAGTGHAIQYF
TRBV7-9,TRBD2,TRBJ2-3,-,TGTGCCAGCAGCCGGGGACTAGCGGGAGGAGGAGATACGCAGTATTTT,CASSRGLAGGGDTQYF
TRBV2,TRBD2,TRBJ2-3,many,TGTGCCAGCACCGGCGGGAGGGCCAGGGCAGATACGCAGTATTTT,CASTGGRARADTQYF
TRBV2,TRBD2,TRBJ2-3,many,TGTGCCAGCAGTGTCGGGACTAGCGCAGATACGCAGTATTTT,CASSVGTSADTQYF
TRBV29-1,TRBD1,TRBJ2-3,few,TGCAGCGTGGACGGGACAGCATACACAGATACGCAGTATTTT,CSVDGTAYTDTQYF
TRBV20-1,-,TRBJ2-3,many,TGCAGTGGAGGGGGGGAGCGCCTTAGCACAGATACGCAGTATTTT,CSGGGERLSTDTQYF